This TCR beta chain was observed in a study of identifying expanded T cells in peripheral blood. Study outcomes and limitations: Differentially abundant clones: around 1.2 between replicates, about 17 at two to three weeks, 19 to 20 at four. Variance in clone template counts between approximately two-week samples significantly increased with total template count across all healthy donors.

The V end was cut by 0 bases, the J end by 6 bases, with 16 bases between. The germline gives CDR1 SGHRS, CDR2 YFSETQ. CDR3 size: 16 residues. Healthy donors had no documented immune events, such as infections, while sampled. Comments on this clone: The antigen is unknown.

TCRdb keeps only in-frame clones here, not all; method: immunoSEQ multiplex PCR. The sample shows 70,000 to 95,000 clones, about 90% of them seen only once. The chain recombines TRBV5-1 with TRBJ2-1; D may correspond to TRBD1 or TRBD2 (5 bases each). This sequence was found in a person aged 18-69 years in good health. The specimen was blood. DNA for the CDR3: TGCGCCAGCAGCTTGGGAGGGCAGGGCTGGGGCAATGAGCAGTTCTTC. It is translated as CASSLGGQGWGNEQFF.